This T cell receptor (beta chain) is from a study of blood T cell repertoires in COVID-19. V lost 1 base and J lost 4, with 4 bases in between. Germline V gene lookup returns CDR1 SGHNT and CDR2 YYREEE (reference sequence). The CDR3 has 12 amino acids. TCRdb's copy holds only in-frame clones and misses some; the assay was immunoSEQ multiplex PCR. Of 150,000 to 200,000 clones listed, around 90% are singletons. Input material: peripheral blood. The chain has TRBV5-4 and TRBJ2-3; no definite D call. The TCR was taken from a middle-aged man with acute or convalescent COVID-19. The DNA of the CDR3 is TGTGCCAGCAGCTTGCGGTCAGATACGCAGTATTTT. Its translation is CASSLRSDTQYF.